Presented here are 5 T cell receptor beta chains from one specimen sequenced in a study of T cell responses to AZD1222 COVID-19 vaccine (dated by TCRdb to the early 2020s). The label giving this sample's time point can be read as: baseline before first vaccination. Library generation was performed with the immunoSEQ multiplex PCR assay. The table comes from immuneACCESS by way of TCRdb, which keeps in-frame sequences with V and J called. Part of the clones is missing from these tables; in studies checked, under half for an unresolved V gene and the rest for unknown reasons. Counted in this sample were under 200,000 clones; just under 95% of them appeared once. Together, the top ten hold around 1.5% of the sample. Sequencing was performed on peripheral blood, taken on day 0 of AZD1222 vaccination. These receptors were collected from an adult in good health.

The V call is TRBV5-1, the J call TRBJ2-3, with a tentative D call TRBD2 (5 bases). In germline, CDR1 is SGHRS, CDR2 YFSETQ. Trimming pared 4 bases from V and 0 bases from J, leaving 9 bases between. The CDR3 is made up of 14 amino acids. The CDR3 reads CASSATTSTDTQYF. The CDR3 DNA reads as TGCGCCAGCAGCGCGACTACTAGCACAGATACGCAGTATTTT.

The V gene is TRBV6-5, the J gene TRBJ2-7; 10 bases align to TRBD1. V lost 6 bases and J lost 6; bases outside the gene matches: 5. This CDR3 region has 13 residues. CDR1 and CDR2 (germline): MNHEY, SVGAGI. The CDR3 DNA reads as TGTGCCAGCAGAGGGACAGGGGTGGGCGAGCAGTACTTC. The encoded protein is CASRGTGVGEQYF.

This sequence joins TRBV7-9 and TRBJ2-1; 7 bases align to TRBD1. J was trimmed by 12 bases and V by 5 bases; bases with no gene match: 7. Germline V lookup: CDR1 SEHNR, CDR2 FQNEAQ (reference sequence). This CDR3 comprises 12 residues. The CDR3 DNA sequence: TGTGCCAGCAGCCAGAGCACAGGGGTGCAGTTCTTC. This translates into CASSQSTGVQFF.

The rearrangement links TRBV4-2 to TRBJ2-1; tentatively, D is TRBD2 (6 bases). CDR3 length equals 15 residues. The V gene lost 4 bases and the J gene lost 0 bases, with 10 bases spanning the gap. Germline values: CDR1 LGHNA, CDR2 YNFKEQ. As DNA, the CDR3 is TGTGCCAGCAGCCGGAGGGACTTCTCCTACAATGAGCAGTTCTTC. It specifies CASSRRDFSYNEQFF.

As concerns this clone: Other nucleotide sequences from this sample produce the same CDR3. CDR3 nucleotide sequence: TGTGCCAGCAGTTACTCACGCGGCGGCGAAAAACTGTTTTTT. Residues: CASSYSRGGEKLFF. The chain is built from TRBV6-5 and TRBJ1-4; D is unresolved. CDR1 and CDR2 (germline): MNHEY, SVGAGI. Trimming cost V 0 bases and J 8 bases, with 10 bases left between them. This CDR3 contains 14 residues.